This TCR beta chain was recovered during a study of cytomegalovirus exposure and HLA in healthy donors. Overall study results and limits: In a later analysis, TCR beta V- and J-gene trimming showed a link to a missense DCLRE1C variant. Over 150 TCR beta chains were listed as cytomegalovirus-associated. Sequences of the TCR beta chain were said to predict the HLA-A and HLA-B alleles of most subjects accurately.

From germline, CDR1 is SGHDT and CDR2 YYEEEE. The V gene end was trimmed by 4 bases and the J gene end by 2 bases; junction bases not matched to a gene: 5. There are 16 residues in the CDR3. Both 60 Vbeta primers and 13 Jbeta primers went into the PCR. As handled by the study authors: A later analysis counted about 80 million unique TCR beta chains, around 10 million shared. Generated by immunoSEQ multiplex PCR, the TCRdb table keeps only in-frame clones and is missing some. For V, J and clone size, that table is used; D and trimming come from the DNA. The top ten hold roughly 6% of the sample, which has more than 85,000 clones, less than 65% seen once. This clone was found a few times. Its antigen is unknown.

Sequencing input: PBMCs. V is TRBV5-6 and J is TRBJ2-3; 12 nucleotides line up with TRBD2. The source of this sequence is a woman under 40 in good health and CMV-seronegative. CDR3 bases: TGTGCCAGCAGCCGCCGGACTAGCGGGATCACAGATACGCAGTATTTT. Protein sequence: CASSRRTSGITDTQYF.